The clone carrying this TCR beta chain was counted at least ten times. Beta-chain TCR CDR3 regions were amplified from RNA transcripts. RT-PCR with HTBI primers came first, then second-round multiplex PCR. TCRdb independently ran MiXCR on the multiplex PCR reads; one entry per CDR3 protein. Of about 480,000 distinct CDR3 sequences detected, about 15% appear once; the ten largest clones hold over 8%. CDR1 is MNHEY and CDR2 is SVGAGI in the germline V gene. V gave up 0 bases and J gave up 4 bases, with 10 bases separating them. The CDR3 runs to 15 residues. This specimen comes from a study of Graves' ophthalmopathy and Graves' hyperthyroidism.

This chain joins TRBV6-5 and TRBJ1-5; D remains unclear. The TCR originated in a woman aged 30 to 39 with Graves' ophthalmopathy. Sequenced material: blood. CDR3 in amino acids: CASSYSTLKNQPQHF. CDR3 sequence (DNA): TGTGCCAGCAGTTACTCGACTTTGAAAAATCAGCCCCAGCATTTT.